This T cell receptor beta chain was retrieved from a study of T-cell memory formation after mild COVID-19. Study-level background: TCR clusters mostly belonged to single donors.

This clonotype has just a few counts. Its target is unknown. 5'RACE primed from the constant segment yielded TCR alpha and TCR beta cDNA libraries bearing sample barcodes and UMIs. Using its own MiXCR run on the 5' RACE reads, TCRdb lists one record per CDR3 protein. This table has around 320,000 distinct CDR3 sequences, around 19% appearing once. Study-level points and caveats: Among contracting clones, CD4+ were mainly CM/EM and CD8+ enriched in EMRA. From day 15 to 85, contracting clones were balanced between CD4 and CD8, whereas later expanders leaned toward CD4+.

The CDR3 is 11 residues long. CDR1 is MDHEN and CDR2 is SYDVKM in the germline V gene. Trimming left V 7 bases short and J 9 bases short, with 7 bases between. This TCR was sampled from a man aged 18-30 years who had mild COVID-19 (a few samples of this study predate the infection). Cell type and time point are not known. The chain joins TRBV28 to TRBJ1-6; D remains ambiguous. Sequenced: PBMCs or a T cell subset sorted from them (not recorded which). CDR3 sequence (DNA): TGTGCCAGCAAACAGAGTTCACCCCTCCACTTT. Translation: CASKQSSPLHF.